The 5 T cell receptor beta chains below were found in one sample sequenced in a study of Graves' ophthalmopathy and Graves' hyperthyroidism. RNA served as the template for amplifying TCR beta CDR3 regions. An opening RT-PCR round employed HTBI primers and preceded a second-round multiplex PCR. MiXCR, run by TCRdb on the multiplex PCR reads, gives a single entry per CDR3 protein. The data show a few hundred thousand distinct CDR3 sequences, roughly a sixth seen once. Input material: peripheral blood. The source of these receptors is an adult woman with stable Graves' hyperthyroidism.

This clonotype appeared many times. This chain links TRBV24-1 with TRBJ1-1; TRBD1 might be the D (5 bases). The CDR3 has 14 residues. Germline CDR1 reads KGHDR; CDR2 reads SFDVKD. The V end lost 7 bases, the J end lost 1 base, and 12 bases lay between the germline ends. As DNA, the CDR3 is TGTGCCACCAGAGATAAAACAGGGAACACTGAAGCTTTCTTT. This sequence encodes CATRDKTGNTEAFF.

There are many counts of this clonotype. The V call is TRBV5-4, the J call TRBJ1-5; D call uncertain. V was trimmed by 3 bases and J by 0 bases, leaving 10 bases between them. Germline-derived CDR1 and CDR2 are SGHNT and YYREEE (reference sequence). The CDR3 has 15 amino acids. The CDR3 region has the DNA TGTGCCAGCAGCTGGACGGCTTATAGCAATCAGCCCCAGCATTTT. Translating gives CASSWTAYSNQPQHF.

This clonotype was found many times. This may be a read error, as it is one base from a much larger clone. The gene calls are TRBV12-3 or TRBV12-4 and TRBJ2-7, with D possibly TRBD2 on 6 matching bases. The CDR3 covers 13 residues. Trimming took 9 bases from V and 5 from J, leaving 17 bases between them. Here the CDR3 reads CASALGGAHEQYF. CDR3 in DNA: TGTGCCAGTGCTCTGGGGGGTGCCCACGAGCAGTACTTC.

The table lists this clonotype with a few counts. The chain combines TRBV4-1 with TRBJ1-5; tentatively, D is TRBD1 (6 bases). The germline CDR1 and CDR2 sequences are MGHRA and YSYEKL. V was clipped by 2 bases and J by 3 bases, with 20 bases between them. This CDR3 is 18 amino acids long. The CDR3 spells CASSQPILQGNDNQPQHF. The CDR3, as DNA: TGCGCCAGCAGCCAACCTATATTACAGGGAAATGACAATCAGCCCCAGCATTTT.

This clonotype was detected ten times or more. The chain joins TRBV7-2 to TRBJ2-5; 9 bases match TRBD2. This CDR3 comprises 14 residues. With V trimmed by 2 bases and J by 9 bases, 7 bases remained unmatched. Looked up from germline, CDR1 is SGHTA and CDR2 is FQGNSA. The CDR3 spells CASSLMGLARAQYF. Here the CDR3 DNA reads TGTGCCAGCAGCTTAATGGGACTAGCTCGGGCCCAGTACTTC.